This is a list of T cell receptor beta chains from one sample in a study of blood T cell repertoires in COVID-19. The table came from immunoSEQ multiplex PCR; TCRdb's copy has only in-frame clones and leaves some out. The repertoire holds about 200,000 clones, with around nine tenths as singletons. Sequencing input: peripheral blood. The receptors were sampled from a man aged 45 to 65 with COVID-19, enrolled during active disease. Both conserved end residues are part of each CDR3. The D gene is left open where the match is weak. The size entry is marked missing in some rows and otherwise reads once, few, many or a size class.

V gene: TRBV27; D gene: -; J gene: TRBJ2-1; clone size: -; CDR3 protein: CASSFRLVSFYNEQFF; CDR3 DNA: TGTGCCAGCAGTTTCCGACTAGTTTCATTCTACAATGAGCAGTTCTTC
V gene: TRBV5-4; D gene: TRBD1; J gene: TRBJ1-1; clone size: -; CDR3 protein: CASSPQKGQVNTEAFF; CDR3 DNA: TGTGCCAGCAGTCCGCAAAAAGGACAGGTGAACACTGAAGCTTTCTTT
V gene: TRBV4-1; D gene: TRBD2; J gene: TRBJ2-1; clone size: -; CDR3 protein: CASSHLTSGRREQFF; CDR3 DNA: TGCGCCAGCAGCCATTTGACTAGCGGGAGGCGTGAGCAGTTCTTC
V gene: TRBV19; D gene: -; J gene: TRBJ2-7; clone size: -; CDR3 protein: CASNPTGSSYEQYF; CDR3 DNA: TGTGCCAGTAATCCAACTGGGAGCTCCTACGAGCAGTACTTC
V gene: TRBV11-2; D gene: TRBD1; J gene: TRBJ1-3; clone size: -; CDR3 protein: CASRPTRWDRDISGNTIYF; CDR3 DNA: TGTGCCAGCAGGCCCACTCGTTGGGACAGGGATATTTCTGGAAACACCATATATTTT
V gene: TRBV6-5; D gene: -; J gene: TRBJ1-2; clone size: -; CDR3 protein: CASTGGALNYGYTF; CDR3 DNA: TGTGCCAGCACAGGAGGGGCTCTTAACTATGGCTACACCTTC
V gene: TRBV6-6; D gene: TRBD2; J gene: TRBJ2-7; clone size: -; CDR3 protein: CASHPFGAGAYEQYF; CDR3 DNA: TGTGCCAGCCACCCATTCGGAGCGGGGGCATACGAGCAGTACTTC
V gene: TRBV9; D gene: TRBD1; J gene: TRBJ1-6; clone size: -; CDR3 protein: CASSPRTGDLHF; CDR3 DNA: TGTGCCAGCAGCCCGCGGACAGGGGACCTCCACTTT
V gene: TRBV10-3; D gene: -; J gene: TRBJ2-5; clone size: few; CDR3 protein: CAISEKKGVQETQYF; CDR3 DNA: TGTGCCATCAGTGAAAAAAAGGGGGTCCAAGAGACCCAGTACTTC
V gene: TRBV11-2; D gene: -; J gene: TRBJ1-2; clone size: -; CDR3 protein: CASSPAGSNYGYTF; CDR3 DNA: TGTGCCAGCAGCCCCGCGGGGAGCAACTATGGCTACACCTTC
V gene: TRBV11-2; D gene: TRBD1; J gene: TRBJ1-6; clone size: -; CDR3 protein: CASKFDRGNSPLHF; CDR3 DNA: TGTGCCAGCAAATTTGACAGGGGTAATTCACCCCTCCACTTT
V gene: TRBV30; D gene: -; J gene: TRBJ2-5; clone size: once; CDR3 protein: CAWSGSAQETQYF; CDR3 DNA: TGTGCCTGGAGTGGGAGCGCCCAAGAGACCCAGTACTTC
V gene: TRBV24-1; D gene: TRBD1; J gene: TRBJ2-3; clone size: -; CDR3 protein: CATSDLRTGQADTQYF; CDR3 DNA: TGTGCCACCAGTGATTTACGGACAGGGCAGGCAGATACGCAGTATTTT
V gene: TRBV5-5; D gene: TRBD1; J gene: TRBJ1-1; clone size: -; CDR3 protein: CASSTRQGADAEAFF; CDR3 DNA: TGTGCCAGCAGCACCCGACAGGGGGCGGACGCTGAAGCTTTCTTT
V gene: TRBV4-3; D gene: -; J gene: TRBJ2-7; clone size: -; CDR3 protein: CASSQYSNSYEQYF; CDR3 DNA: TGCGCCAGCAGCCAGTACTCCAACTCCTACGAGCAGTACTTC
V gene: TRBV6-5; D gene: -; J gene: TRBJ2-6; clone size: -; CDR3 protein: CASSYEASSGANVLTF; CDR3 DNA: TGTGCCAGCAGTTACGAGGCCAGCTCTGGGGCCAACGTCCTGACTTTC
V gene: TRBV28; D gene: -; J gene: TRBJ2-2; clone size: -; CDR3 protein: CASSPDRWGLNTGELFF; CDR3 DNA: TGTGCCAGCAGCCCCGACCGGTGGGGACTCAACACCGGGGAGCTGTTTTTT
V gene: TRBV7-2; D gene: TRBD2; J gene: TRBJ2-3; clone size: -; CDR3 protein: CASSYDSGGANLYTQYF; CDR3 DNA: TGTGCCAGCAGCTACGACTCGGGGGGGGCCAATCTATATACGCAGTATTTT
V gene: TRBV28; D gene: TRBD1; J gene: TRBJ2-5; clone size: -; CDR3 protein: CATSGTDQETQYF; CDR3 DNA: TGTGCCACCTCCGGGACAGACCAAGAGACCCAGTACTTC
V gene: TRBV19; D gene: TRBD1; J gene: TRBJ1-2; clone size: -; CDR3 protein: CASSMSDRPAGYTF; CDR3 DNA: TGTGCCAGTAGTATGTCGGACAGGCCCGCAGGCTACACCTTC
V gene: TRBV3-1/TRBV3-2; D gene: -; J gene: TRBJ2-1; clone size: -; CDR3 protein: CASSQDRRLARNEQFF; CDR3 DNA: TGTGCCAGCAGCCAAGATAGAAGGCTAGCGAGGAATGAGCAGTTCTTC
V gene: TRBV6-5; D gene: -; J gene: TRBJ1-2; clone size: -; CDR3 protein: CASSSSGQLNYGYTF; CDR3 DNA: TGTGCCAGCAGCTCTTCGGGACAACTTAACTATGGCTACACCTTC
V gene: TRBV6-1; D gene: -; J gene: TRBJ1-3; clone size: -; CDR3 protein: CASSEGGMTGNTIYF; CDR3 DNA: TGTGCCAGCAGTGAGGGGGGGATGACTGGAAACACCATATATTTT
V gene: TRBV6-5; D gene: -; J gene: TRBJ1-6; clone size: -; CDR3 protein: CASKRENNSPLHF; CDR3 DNA: TGTGCCAGCAAAAGGGAGAATAATTCACCCCTCCACTTT
V gene: TRBV2; D gene: -; J gene: TRBJ2-2; clone size: -; CDR3 protein: CASRGKNTGELFF; CDR3 DNA: TGTGCCAGCAGGGGCAAGAACACCGGGGAGCTGTTTTTT
V gene: TRBV27; D gene: -; J gene: TRBJ1-1; clone size: -; CDR3 protein: CASSRPRGTEAFF; CDR3 DNA: TGTGCCAGCAGTCGCCCCCGGGGGACTGAAGCTTTCTTT
V gene: TRBV5-6; D gene: -; J gene: TRBJ2-2; clone size: once; CDR3 protein: CASSLPDLIGTGELFF; CDR3 DNA: TGTGCCAGCAGCTTGCCAGACTTAATAGGCACCGGGGAGCTGTTTTTT
V gene: TRBV19; D gene: -; J gene: TRBJ1-5; clone size: -; CDR3 protein: CASSTEINQPQHF; CDR3 DNA: TGTGCCAGTAGCACAGAGATCAATCAGCCCCAGCATTTT
V gene: TRBV6-5; D gene: -; J gene: TRBJ1-3; clone size: -; CDR3 protein: CASSQGLGNTIYF; CDR3 DNA: TGTGCCAGCAGTCAGGGGCTCGGAAACACCATATATTTT
V gene: TRBV7-2; D gene: -; J gene: TRBJ2-3; clone size: -; CDR3 protein: CASSERAGADTQYF; CDR3 DNA: TGTGCCAGCAGCGAGCGGGCGGGGGCGGATACGCAGTATTTT
V gene: TRBV7-2; D gene: -; J gene: TRBJ1-5; clone size: -; CDR3 protein: CASSLVGVGNQPQHF; CDR3 DNA: TGTGCCAGCAGCTTAGTGGGAGTTGGCAATCAGCCCCAGCATTTT
V gene: TRBV4-2; D gene: TRBD2; J gene: TRBJ2-7; clone size: -; CDR3 protein: CASSQVSGSSYEQYF; CDR3 DNA: TGTGCCAGCAGCCAAGTTAGCGGGAGTTCCTACGAGCAGTACTTC
V gene: TRBV4-3; D gene: TRBD2; J gene: TRBJ2-2; clone size: once; CDR3 protein: CASSQRIAGPASGELFF; CDR3 DNA: TGCGCCAGCAGCCAACGGATAGCGGGACCCGCAAGCGGGGAGCTGTTTTTT
V gene: TRBV14; D gene: -; J gene: TRBJ2-7; clone size: -; CDR3 protein: CASSQVPGGGQYF; CDR3 DNA: TGTGCCAGCAGCCAAGTTCCCGGGGGTGGGCAGTACTTC
V gene: TRBV28; D gene: -; J gene: TRBJ1-1; clone size: -; CDR3 protein: CASSKSGALGTEAFF; CDR3 DNA: TGTGCCAGCAGCAAAAGTGGGGCCTTGGGCACTGAAGCTTTCTTT
V gene: TRBV11-1; D gene: TRBD2; J gene: TRBJ2-7; clone size: -; CDR3 protein: CASSLGTSRHYEQYF; CDR3 DNA: TGTGCCAGCAGCCTAGGGACTAGCCGGCACTACGAGCAGTACTTC
V gene: TRBV5-1; D gene: TRBD1; J gene: TRBJ1-2; clone size: -; CDR3 protein: CASSFTGEPGYGYTF; CDR3 DNA: TGCGCCAGCAGCTTCACAGGGGAGCCCGGCTATGGCTACACCTTC
V gene: TRBV27; D gene: TRBD2; J gene: TRBJ2-5; clone size: -; CDR3 protein: CASSLTGLAGSETQYF; CDR3 DNA: TGTGCCAGCAGTTTAACGGGACTAGCGGGCTCAGAGACCCAGTACTTC
V gene: TRBV5-1; D gene: -; J gene: TRBJ1-1; clone size: -; CDR3 protein: CASSLAGQSRYNTEAFF; CDR3 DNA: TGCGCCAGCAGCTTGGCGGGACAAAGTAGATATAACACTGAAGCTTTCTTT
V gene: TRBV24-1; D gene: TRBD2; J gene: TRBJ2-3; clone size: once; CDR3 protein: CATSLASGGITDTQYF; CDR3 DNA: TGTGCCACCAGTTTGGCTAGCGGGGGGATCACAGATACGCAGTATTTT
V gene: TRBV3-1/TRBV3-2; D gene: TRBD2; J gene: TRBJ2-7; clone size: -; CDR3 protein: CASSQLAGLSYEQYF; CDR3 DNA: TGTGCCAGCAGCCAACTAGCGGGACTCTCCTACGAGCAGTACTTC
V gene: TRBV6-6; D gene: TRBD2; J gene: TRBJ2-1; clone size: -; CDR3 protein: CASSTDSGGVNEQFF; CDR3 DNA: TGTGCCAGCAGCACCGATAGCGGGGGAGTCAATGAGCAGTTCTTC
V gene: TRBV15; D gene: TRBD1; J gene: TRBJ2-7; clone size: -; CDR3 protein: CATSRRGQGFSYEQYF; CDR3 DNA: TGTGCCACCAGCAGAAGGGGACAGGGGTTCTCCTACGAGCAGTACTTC
V gene: TRBV7-8; D gene: TRBD2; J gene: TRBJ2-7; clone size: -; CDR3 protein: CASRPLAGGPYEQYF; CDR3 DNA: TGTGCCAGCAGACCACTAGCGGGAGGACCCTACGAGCAGTACTTC
V gene: TRBV5-1; D gene: -; J gene: TRBJ2-7; clone size: -; CDR3 protein: CASSLAGGWSEQYF; CDR3 DNA: TGCGCCAGCAGCTTGGCCGGAGGTTGGAGTGAGCAGTACTTC
V gene: TRBV5-1; D gene: -; J gene: TRBJ2-1; clone size: -; CDR3 protein: CASSWTLSSSYNEQFF; CDR3 DNA: TGCGCCAGCAGCTGGACACTATCCAGCTCCTACAATGAGCAGTTCTTC
V gene: TRBV18; D gene: TRBD1; J gene: TRBJ1-4; clone size: -; CDR3 protein: CASAGQGNEKLFF; CDR3 DNA: TGTGCCAGCGCCGGACAGGGTAATGAAAAACTGTTTTTT
V gene: TRBV9; D gene: -; J gene: TRBJ2-3; clone size: once; CDR3 protein: CASSPRLVMADTQYF; CDR3 DNA: TGTGCCAGCAGCCCTCGACTAGTAATGGCAGATACGCAGTATTTT
V gene: TRBV6-7; D gene: -; J gene: TRBJ1-5; clone size: -; CDR3 protein: CASKGDQPQHF; CDR3 DNA: TGTGCCAGCAAAGGGGATCAGCCCCAGCATTTT
V gene: TRBV2; D gene: -; J gene: TRBJ1-2; clone size: -; CDR3 protein: CASSPGVYGYTF; CDR3 DNA: TGTGCCAGCAGCCCAGGGGTCTATGGCTACACCTTC
V gene: TRBV5-1; D gene: -; J gene: TRBJ2-1; clone size: -; CDR3 protein: CASSLARHVGDEQFF; CDR3 DNA: TGCGCCAGCAGCTTGGCGCGGCACGTCGGCGATGAGCAGTTCTTC
V gene: TRBV5-1; D gene: -; J gene: TRBJ2-1; clone size: -; CDR3 protein: CASSLAAANLGEQFF; CDR3 DNA: TGCGCCAGCAGCTTGGCCGCGGCTAATCTGGGTGAGCAGTTCTTC
V gene: TRBV19; D gene: TRBD1; J gene: TRBJ2-2; clone size: -; CDR3 protein: CASSGTGGTGELFF; CDR3 DNA: TGTGCCAGTAGCGGGACAGGGGGCACCGGGGAGCTGTTTTTT
V gene: TRBV19; D gene: TRBD2; J gene: TRBJ2-1; clone size: -; CDR3 protein: CASGGLAGSNEQFF; CDR3 DNA: TGTGCCAGTGGCGGACTAGCGGGTAGTAATGAGCAGTTCTTC